Each of the 30 T cell receptor beta chains below was sequenced from the same sample in a study of T-cell reconstitution after alpha-beta-depleted transplantation in children. Preparation of the TCRbeta library used unique molecular identifiers. TCRdb re-called the PCR reads through MiXCR, storing one row per CDR3 protein. The sample comprises about 440,000 distinct CDR3 sequences, about 40% of which are singletons, and 27% rests with the top ten. Sequenced material: PBMCs, taken before TCRalphabeta/CD19-depleted stem cell transplant. Receptors originate from a girl aged 2 to 9 with aplastic anemia, due to receive a stem cell transplant.

The genes are TRBV20-1 and TRBJ2-7, with 7 bases that match TRBD2. Losses at the gene ends were 2 bases for V and 3 bases for J; bases not matched to a gene: 4. The germline CDR1 and CDR2 sequences are DFQATT and SNEGSKA (reference sequence). The CDR3 contains 13 residues. The CDR3 DNA sequence: TGCAGTGCTAGATCGACTAGCTTCTACGAGCAGTACTTC. This gives the protein CSARSTSFYEQYF.

The chain uses TRBV5-1 and TRBJ2-1; D ambiguous. The germline CDR1 and CDR2 sequences are SGHRS and YFSETQ. With 0 bases removed from V and 7 bases from J, the gap between germline ends came to 8 bases. The length of the CDR3 is 13 residues. The CDR3 sequence: CASSLESRNEQFF. DNA of the CDR3: TGCGCCAGCAGCTTGGAGTCGCGAAATGAGCAGTTCTTC.

CDR3 sequence (DNA): TGCAGTGCTAGGGAACTAGCGGGAGGGGACAATGAGCAGTTCTTC. Its translation is CSARELAGGDNEQFF. The chain uses TRBV20-1 and TRBJ2-1; 13 bases map to TRBD2. Germline assignment: CDR1 DFQATT and CDR2 SNEGSKA (reference sequence). The CDR3 sequence is 15 residues long. J lost 5 bases, V lost 3 bases, and 4 bases had no gene match.

The chain uses TRBV28 and TRBJ1-4; D gene uncertain. In germline, CDR1 is MDHEN, CDR2 SYDVKM. This CDR3 region has 12 residues. V was clipped by 10 bases and J by 5 bases, with 11 bases between them. In DNA form, the CDR3 reads TGTGCCACCGCTGTGGGGAATGAAAAACTGTTTTTT. Residues: CATAVGNEKLFF.

The chain combines TRBV12-3 or TRBV12-4 with TRBJ2-3, with 9 bases fitting TRBD1. The CDR3 covers 16 residues. J was trimmed by 1 base and V by 3 bases; bases with no gene match: 5. The CDR3 DNA sequence: TGTGCCAGCAGTTTTAACCGGGACAGGGGCACAGATACGCAGTATTTT. As protein: CASSFNRDRGTDTQYF.

This clonotype was observed a handful of times. The chain employs TRBV20-1 and TRBJ2-7; TRBD1 agrees at 7 bases. Per the germline V gene, CDR1 is DFQATT and CDR2 is SNEGSKA (reference sequence). The J segment lost 0 bases and the V segment lost 3 bases, leaving 5 bases of the junction unmatched. The CDR3 spans 14 residues. As DNA, the CDR3 is TGCAGTGCTAGCTTACAGGGGAACTCCTACGAGCAGTACTTC. Protein sequence: CSASLQGNSYEQYF.

V usage is TRBV12-3 or TRBV12-4 and J usage is TRBJ2-1, with D uncertain. Trimming pared 2 bases from V and 2 bases from J, leaving 13 bases between. The CDR3 has 16 residues. The CDR3 loop is CASSLPSQPPYNEQFF. The CDR3 coding sequence is TGTGCCAGCAGTTTACCCTCCCAACCCCCCTACAATGAGCAGTTCTTC.

The V call is TRBV5-6, the J call TRBJ2-1; no clear D. The germline CDR1 and CDR2 sequences are SGHDT and YYEEEE. Trimming took 0 bases from V and 2 from J, leaving 12 bases between them. The CDR3 runs to 16 residues. CDR3 DNA: TGTGCCAGCAGCTTGGGGGGTCGCGTAACCTACAATGAGCAGTTCTTC. It is translated as CASSLGGRVTYNEQFF.

The chain carries TRBV28 and TRBJ2-1; TRBD2 matches at 11 bases. V shed 6 bases and J 10 bases; nucleotides not matched to a gene: 14. CDR1 MDHEN and CDR2 SYDVKM come from the germline V gene. The CDR3 extends over 16 amino acids. The CDR3 region has the DNA TGTGCCAGCAGCACCACTAGCGGGGGCTTCCCAAAGGAGCAGTTCTTC. Amino acid sequence: CASSTTSGGFPKEQFF.

As for this clonotype: A clone one base away is much larger, so this may be a read error. The chain has TRBV4-3 and TRBJ2-1, with a weak D call TRBD1 (5 bases). Germline values: CDR1 LGHNA, CDR2 YSLEER. The CDR3 sequence is 16 residues long. Trimming took 7 bases from V and 2 from J, leaving 18 bases between them. This CDR3 reads CASNPTDWGTYNEQFF. Written as DNA, the CDR3 is TGCGCCAGCAACCCCACCGACTGGGGCACCTACAATGAGCAGTTCTTC.

This clonotype was observed a handful of times. The chain has TRBV6-1 and TRBJ1-5; D is unresolved. The CDR3 runs to 16 residues. CDR1 and CDR2 (germline): MNHNS, SASEGT. The V and J ends lost 6 bases and 0 bases respectively, with 15 bases between them. CDR3 DNA: TGTGCCAGCAGCCCCTTCCCGGGGAATAGCAATCAGCCCCAGCATTTT. Translated: CASSPFPGNSNQPQHF.

This clonotype has only a few counts. The gene calls are TRBV6-5 and TRBJ1-2, with 8 bases matching TRBD1. CDR1 and CDR2 from the germline V gene are MNHEY and SVGAGI. CDR3 size: 14 residues. The trim removed 2 bases at V and 5 bases at J, leaving 4 bases unmatched. The CDR3 sequence is CASSYAGGGYGYTF. The CDR3 nucleotides read TGTGCCAGCAGTTACGCAGGGGGCGGGTATGGCTACACCTTC.

The CDR3 region has the DNA TGTACCCGCAGTTTAGCGGACTATGGACTAGCGGGAGGTAATGAGCAGTTCTTC. Its translation: CTRSLADYGLAGGNEQFF. J is TRBJ2-1 and V is TRBV12-3 or TRBV12-4; 14 bases agree with TRBD2. The CDR3 spans 18 residues.

J is TRBJ2-7 and V is TRBV5-1; TRBD1 agrees at 7 bases. Germline CDR1 SGHRS, CDR2 YFSETQ. Unmatched junction bases numbered 7, after V lost 3 bases and J lost 7 bases. The CDR3 covers 13 residues. The CDR3 is CASSSGQAREQYF. In nucleotides, the CDR3 is TGCGCCAGCAGCTCCGGACAGGCGAGGGAGCAGTACTTC.

This clonotype has only a few counts. This chain links TRBV6-5 with TRBJ2-7; no clear D gene. Trimming left V 2 bases short and J 5 bases short, with 13 bases between. Per the germline V gene, CDR1 is MNHEY and CDR2 is SVGAGI. The CDR3 contains 14 residues. CDR3 sequence (DNA): TGTGCCAGCAGTTACAGAACCTCAAGGGACGAGCAGTACTTC. Protein: CASSYRTSRDEQYF.

By share of the sample, this clonotype is medium-sized. The chain recombines TRBV6-2 or TRBV6-3 with TRBJ1-1; D may be TRBD1 (5 bases). Trimming left V 10 bases short and J 4 bases short, with 13 bases between. This CDR3 has 12 residues. In germline, CDR1 is MNHEY, CDR2 SVGEGT. CDR3: CAMGGPGTEAFF. In DNA, the CDR3 is TGTGCCATGGGGGGTCCGGGCACTGAAGCTTTCTTT.

This clonotype was seen repeatedly, ten times or more. The chain recombines TRBV29-1 with TRBJ2-3; TRBD1 matches at 7 bases. The V gene end was trimmed by 7 bases and the J gene end by 2 bases; junction bases not matched to a gene: 6. Per germline, CDR1 SQVTM and CDR2 ANQGSEA. The CDR3 is 13 amino acids. Here the CDR3 reads CSGMTGTTDTQYF. In DNA, the CDR3 is TGCAGCGGTATGACAGGGACCACAGATACGCAGTATTTT.

This clonotype has a handful of counts. The V and J genes are TRBV6-2 or TRBV6-3 and TRBJ1-5; D is unclear. CDR3 length: 12 amino acids. Germline V gene lookup returns CDR1 MNHEY and CDR2 SVGEGT. Deletions cut 6 bases from V and 8 bases from J, with 11 bases between. DNA for the CDR3: TGTGCCAGCAGACGCGCCCTAGAGCCCCAGCATTTT. Translation gives CASRRALEPQHF.

The V call is TRBV7-3, the J call TRBJ2-7; 12 bases fit TRBD1. V lost 5 bases to trimming and J lost 5 bases; unmatched junction nucleotides: 7. This CDR3 is built from 15 residues. Germline CDR1 is SGHTA and CDR2 is FQGTGA. The CDR3 DNA reads TGTGCCAGCAGCCACCCTGGGACAGGGGGCGACGAGCAGTACTTC. Translation gives CASSHPGTGGDEQYF.

The chain uses TRBV19 and TRBJ2-1; possibly TRBD1 or TRBD2 for D (5 bases each). From germline, CDR1 is LNHDA and CDR2 SQIVND (reference sequence). V lost 5 bases and J lost 2, with 19 bases in between. The CDR3 has 17 residues. CDR3 bases: TGTGCCAGTAGTGGGGACCGCTCGGGAAGCGCCTACAATGAGCAGTTCTTC. This translates into CASSGDRSGSAYNEQFF.

Many counts were recorded for this clonotype. V is TRBV5-1 and J is TRBJ2-1, with TRBD2 identical over 14 bases. The V gene's germline CDR1 is SGHRS and CDR2 YFSETQ. The CDR3 is made up of 17 amino acids. Trimming at V came to 6 bases and at J to 2 bases, leaving 7 bases not matched to a gene. The DNA for the CDR3 is TGCGCCAGCACCGGGACTAGCGGGAGAGGGCCCTACAATGAGCAGTTCTTC. This codes for CASTGTSGRGPYNEQFF.

The V gene is TRBV5-6, the J gene TRBJ2-1; unclear D gene. The germline gives CDR1 SGHDT, CDR2 YYEEEE. The CDR3 loop spans 12 amino acids. The ends were cut back, 0 bases at V and 8 bases at J, with 6 bases in the middle. Written as DNA, the CDR3 is TGTGCCAGCAGCTTGGGGTTACATGAGCAGTTCTTC. It translates to CASSLGLHEQFF.

V usage is TRBV7-2 and J usage is TRBJ2-1; no reliable D call. In germline, CDR1 is SGHTA, CDR2 FQGNSA. The CDR3 loop spans 14 amino acids. V gave up 5 bases and J gave up 6 bases, with 14 bases separating them. The CDR3 spells CASSPKANGNEQFF. In nucleotides, the CDR3 is TGTGCCAGCAGCCCGAAGGCGAATGGCAATGAGCAGTTCTTC.

This rearrangement joins TRBV27 to TRBJ2-4, with a possible D match to TRBD2 (7 bases). The CDR3 runs 16 residues. Trimming shortened V by 3 bases and J by 5 bases, and 17 bases separated the two germline ends. CDR1 and CDR2 from the germline V gene are MNHEY and SMNVEV (reference sequence). CDR3 in DNA: TGTGCCAGCAGTTTGGGGGGCCTTGGGGGGGAAAACATTCAGTACTTC. This encodes CASSLGGLGGENIQYF.

This clonotype was counted many times. The V gene is TRBV5-1, the J gene TRBJ2-3; D ambiguous. CDR1 SGHRS and CDR2 YFSETQ come from the germline V gene. The V end lost 0 bases, the J end lost 0 bases, and 8 bases lay between the germline ends. There are 15 residues in the CDR3. This chain's CDR3 is CASSLGHPSTDTQYF. The CDR3 DNA follows: TGCGCCAGCAGCTTGGGCCACCCCAGCACAGATACGCAGTATTTT.

This chain joins TRBV20-1 and TRBJ2-1, with D unclear. The germline CDR1 and CDR2 sequences are DFQATT and SNEGSKA (reference sequence). The CDR3 totals 13 residues. V lost 6 bases to trimming and J lost 3 bases, with 12 bases between them. This CDR3 reads CSAEVEYYNEQFF. CDR3 DNA: TGCAGTGCCGAGGTAGAATACTACAATGAGCAGTTCTTC.

This clonotype showed up just a few times. V and J are TRBV5-1 and TRBJ2-3; weak D call: TRBD2 (5 bases). CDR1 and CDR2 from the germline V gene are SGHRS and YFSETQ. The CDR3 is made up of 15 amino acids. V lost 4 bases and J 2 bases, leaving 14 bases between the germline ends. The CDR3 nucleotides read TGCGCCAGCAGCCTGGACCCCCGGGACACAGATACGCAGTATTTT. It is translated as CASSLDPRDTDTQYF.

This clonotype was observed a handful of times. The chain uses TRBV5-1 and TRBJ2-7, with 7 positions matching TRBD1. The CDR3 runs to 15 residues. Per germline, CDR1 SGHRS and CDR2 YFSETQ. With V trimmed by 3 bases and J by 4 bases, 10 bases remained unmatched. The CDR3 sequence: CASSWDRTGAYEQYF. CDR3 coding DNA: TGCGCCAGCAGCTGGGATCGTACAGGGGCGTACGAGCAGTACTTC.

This clonotype was found a few times. The chain joins TRBV12-5 to TRBJ2-1; D uncertain. Trimming took 7 bases from V and 2 from J, leaving 18 bases between them. Looked up from germline, CDR1 is LGHNT and CDR2 is FRNRAP. CDR3 length: 16 residues. DNA of the CDR3: TGTGCTAGTGCCCAAGACCCGAGTTCGGCCTACAATGAGCAGTTCTTC. Protein: CASAQDPSSAYNEQFF.

A few counts support this clonotype. The V and J genes are TRBV20-1 and TRBJ2-5, with 7 bases aligning to TRBD2. Looked up from germline, CDR1 is DFQATT and CDR2 is SNEGSKA (reference sequence). There are 12 residues in the CDR3. The V and J ends lost 6 bases and 7 bases, in that order; junction bases with no gene match: 8. The chain's CDR3 is CSAGGGAGTQYF. DNA of the CDR3: TGCAGTGCCGGGGGAGGGGCAGGGACCCAGTACTTC.